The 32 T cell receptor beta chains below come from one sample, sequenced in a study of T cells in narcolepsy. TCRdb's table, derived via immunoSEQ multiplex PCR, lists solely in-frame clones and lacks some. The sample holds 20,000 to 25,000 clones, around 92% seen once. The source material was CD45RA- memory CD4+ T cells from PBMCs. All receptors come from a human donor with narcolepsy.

The CDR3 bases are TGTGCCAGCAGCTTGGTGACCGCTCATTCTGGAAACACCATATATTTT. This gives the protein CASSLVTAHSGNTIYF. V usage is TRBV5-6 and J usage is TRBJ1-3; D not resolved. The CDR3 runs 16 residues. Trimming took 0 bases from V and 1 from J, leaving 11 bases between them. CDR1 is SGHDT and CDR2 is YYEEEE in the germline V gene.

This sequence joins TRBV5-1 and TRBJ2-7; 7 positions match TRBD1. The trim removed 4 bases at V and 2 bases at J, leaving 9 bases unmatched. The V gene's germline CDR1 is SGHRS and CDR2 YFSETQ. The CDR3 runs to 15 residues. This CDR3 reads CASSPGTVNTYEQYF. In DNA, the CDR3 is TGCGCCAGCAGCCCCGGGACAGTTAATACCTACGAGCAGTACTTC.

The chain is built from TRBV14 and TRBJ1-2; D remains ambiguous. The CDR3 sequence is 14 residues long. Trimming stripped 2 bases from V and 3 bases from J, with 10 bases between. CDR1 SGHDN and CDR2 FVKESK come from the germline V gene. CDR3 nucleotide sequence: TGTGCCAGCAGCCAATCGGACCGCTACTATGGCTACACCTTC. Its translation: CASSQSDRYYGYTF.

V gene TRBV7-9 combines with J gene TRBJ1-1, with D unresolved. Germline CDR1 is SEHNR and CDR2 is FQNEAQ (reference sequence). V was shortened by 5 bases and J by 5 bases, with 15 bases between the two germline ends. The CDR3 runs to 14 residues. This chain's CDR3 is CASSPRWTTTEAFF. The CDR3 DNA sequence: TGTGCCAGCAGCCCAAGGTGGACTACAACTGAAGCTTTCTTT.

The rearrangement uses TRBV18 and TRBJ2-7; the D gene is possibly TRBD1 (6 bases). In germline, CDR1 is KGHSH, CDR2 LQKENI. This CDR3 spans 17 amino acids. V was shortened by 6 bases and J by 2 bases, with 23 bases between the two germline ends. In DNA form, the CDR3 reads TGTGCCAGCTCTCTGGGCCAGACAGGTACAGCCCCCTACGAGCAGTACTTC. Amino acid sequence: CASSLGQTGTAPYEQYF.

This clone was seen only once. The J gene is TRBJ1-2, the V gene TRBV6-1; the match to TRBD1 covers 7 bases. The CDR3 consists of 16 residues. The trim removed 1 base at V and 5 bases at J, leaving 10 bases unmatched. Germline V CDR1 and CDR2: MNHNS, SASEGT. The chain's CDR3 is CASSEGGQDVVYGYTF. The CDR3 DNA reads TGTGCCAGCAGTGAAGGCGGACAGGATGTGGTTTATGGCTACACCTTC.

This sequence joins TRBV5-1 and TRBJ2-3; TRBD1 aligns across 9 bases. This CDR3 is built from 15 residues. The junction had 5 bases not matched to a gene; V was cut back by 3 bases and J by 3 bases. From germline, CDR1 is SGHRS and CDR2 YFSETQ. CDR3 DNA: TGCGCCAGCAGCTCCGGACAGGGGTATACAGATACGCAGTATTTT. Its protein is CASSSGQGYTDTQYF.

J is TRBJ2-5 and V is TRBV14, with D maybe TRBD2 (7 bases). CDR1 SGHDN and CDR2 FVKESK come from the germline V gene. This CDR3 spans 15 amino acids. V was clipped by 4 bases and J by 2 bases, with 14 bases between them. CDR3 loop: CASSPGDYLQETQYF. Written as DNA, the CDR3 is TGTGCCAGCAGCCCAGGGGACTATCTACAAGAGACCCAGTACTTC.

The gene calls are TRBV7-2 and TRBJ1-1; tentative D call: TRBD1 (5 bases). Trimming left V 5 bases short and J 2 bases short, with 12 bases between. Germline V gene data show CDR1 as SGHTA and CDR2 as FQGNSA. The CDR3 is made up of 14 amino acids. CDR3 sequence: CASSHRTGNTEAFF. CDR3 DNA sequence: TGTGCCAGCAGCCACCGCACAGGTAACACTGAAGCTTTCTTT.

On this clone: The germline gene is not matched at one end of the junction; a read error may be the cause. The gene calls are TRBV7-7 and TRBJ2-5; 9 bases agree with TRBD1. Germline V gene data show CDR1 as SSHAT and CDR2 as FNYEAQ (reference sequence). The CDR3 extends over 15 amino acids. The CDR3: CASSRGTGQQETQYF. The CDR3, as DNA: TGTGCTAGCAGCCGCGGGACAGGGCAACAAGAGACCCAGTACTTC.

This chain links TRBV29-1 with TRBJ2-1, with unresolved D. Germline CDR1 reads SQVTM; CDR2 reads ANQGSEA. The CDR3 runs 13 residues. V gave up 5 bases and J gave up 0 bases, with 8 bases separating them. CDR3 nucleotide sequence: TGCAGCGTTTCCGATGACTCCTACAATGAGCAGTTCTTC. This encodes CSVSDDSYNEQFF.

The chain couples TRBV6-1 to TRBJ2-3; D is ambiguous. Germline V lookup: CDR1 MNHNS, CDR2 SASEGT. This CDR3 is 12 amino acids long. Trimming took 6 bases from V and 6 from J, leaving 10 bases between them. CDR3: CASRPSRDTQYF. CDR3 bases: TGTGCCAGCAGACCCTCTCGGGATACGCAGTATTTT.

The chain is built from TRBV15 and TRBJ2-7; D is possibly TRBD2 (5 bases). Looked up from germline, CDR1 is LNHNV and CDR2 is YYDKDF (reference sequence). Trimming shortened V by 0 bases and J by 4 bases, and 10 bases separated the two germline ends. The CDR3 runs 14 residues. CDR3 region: CATSRDGGPYEQYF. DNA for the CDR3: TGTGCCACCAGCAGAGATGGAGGACCTTACGAGCAGTACTTC.

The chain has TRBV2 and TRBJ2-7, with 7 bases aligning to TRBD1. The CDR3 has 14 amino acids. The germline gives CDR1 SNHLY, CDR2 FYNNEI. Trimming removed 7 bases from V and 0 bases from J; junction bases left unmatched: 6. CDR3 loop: CASTRDSSSYEQYF. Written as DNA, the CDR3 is TGTGCCAGCACCAGGGACAGTAGCTCCTACGAGCAGTACTTC.

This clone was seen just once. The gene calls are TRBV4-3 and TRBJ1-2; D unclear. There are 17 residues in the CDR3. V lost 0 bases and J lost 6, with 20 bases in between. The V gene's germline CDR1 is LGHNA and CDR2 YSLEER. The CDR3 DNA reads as TGCGCCAGCAGCCAAGATGTGTTTCGGGTGCCCGGGGATGGCTACACCTTC. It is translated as CASSQDVFRVPGDGYTF.

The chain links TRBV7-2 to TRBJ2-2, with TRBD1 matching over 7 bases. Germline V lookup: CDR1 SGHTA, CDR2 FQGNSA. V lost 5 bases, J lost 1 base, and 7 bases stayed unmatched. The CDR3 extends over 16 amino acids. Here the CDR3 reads CASSPTGAGNTGELFF. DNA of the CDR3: TGTGCCAGCAGCCCCACAGGGGCCGGGAACACCGGGGAGCTGTTTTTT.

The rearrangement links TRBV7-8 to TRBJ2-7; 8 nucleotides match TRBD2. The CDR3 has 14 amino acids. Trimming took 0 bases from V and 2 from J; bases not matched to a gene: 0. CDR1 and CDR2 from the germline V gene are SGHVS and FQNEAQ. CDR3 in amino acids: CASSLASGAYEQYF. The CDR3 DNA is TGTGCCAGCAGCTTAGCTAGCGGGGCCTACGAGCAGTACTTC.

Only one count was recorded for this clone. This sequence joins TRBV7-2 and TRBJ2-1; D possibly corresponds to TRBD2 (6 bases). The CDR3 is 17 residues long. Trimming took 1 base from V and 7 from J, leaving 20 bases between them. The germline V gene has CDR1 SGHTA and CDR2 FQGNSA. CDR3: CASSLGGGRSGRNEQFF. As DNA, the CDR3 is TGTGCCAGCAGCTTAGGTGGGGGACGGTCTGGGAGGAATGAGCAGTTCTTC.

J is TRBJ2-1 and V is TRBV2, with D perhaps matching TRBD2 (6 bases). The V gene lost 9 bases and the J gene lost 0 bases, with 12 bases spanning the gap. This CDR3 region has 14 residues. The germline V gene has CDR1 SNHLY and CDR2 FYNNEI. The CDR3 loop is CASTRDPSYNEQFF. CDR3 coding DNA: TGTGCCAGTACGCGGGATCCCTCCTACAATGAGCAGTTCTTC.

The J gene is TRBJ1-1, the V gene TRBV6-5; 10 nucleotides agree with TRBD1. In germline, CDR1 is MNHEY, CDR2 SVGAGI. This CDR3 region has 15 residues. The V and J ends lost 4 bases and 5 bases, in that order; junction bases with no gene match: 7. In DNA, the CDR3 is TGTGCCAGCAGTTCCCCGGGACAGGGGTGGACTGAAGCTTTCTTT. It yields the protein CASSSPGQGWTEAFF.

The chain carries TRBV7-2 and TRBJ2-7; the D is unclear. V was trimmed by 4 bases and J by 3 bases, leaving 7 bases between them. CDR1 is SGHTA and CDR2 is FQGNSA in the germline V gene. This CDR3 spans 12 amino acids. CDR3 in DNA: TGTGCCAGCAGCTCTCAGGTCTACGAGCAGTACTTC. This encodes CASSSQVYEQYF.

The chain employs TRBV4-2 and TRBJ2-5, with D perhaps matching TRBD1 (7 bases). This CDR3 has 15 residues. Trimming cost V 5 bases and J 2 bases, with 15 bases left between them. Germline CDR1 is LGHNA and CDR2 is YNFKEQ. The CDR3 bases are TGTGCCAGCAGCTTGGGAGGCAGGGGGCAAGAGACCCAGTACTTC. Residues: CASSLGGRGQETQYF.

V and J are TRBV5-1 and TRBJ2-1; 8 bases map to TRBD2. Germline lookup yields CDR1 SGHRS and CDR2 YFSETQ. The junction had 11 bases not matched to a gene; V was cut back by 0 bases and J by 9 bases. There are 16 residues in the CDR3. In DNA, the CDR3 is TGCGCCAGCAGCTTGGGACGCGGGACTAGATTTGGTGAGCAGTTCTTC. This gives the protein CASSLGRGTRFGEQFF.

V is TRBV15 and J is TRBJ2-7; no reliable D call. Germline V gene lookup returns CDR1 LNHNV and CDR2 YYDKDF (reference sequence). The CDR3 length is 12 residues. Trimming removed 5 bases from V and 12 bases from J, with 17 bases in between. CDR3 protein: CATSPQAGGTYF. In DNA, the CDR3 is TGTGCCACCAGCCCCCAGGCTGGCGGAACGTACTTC.

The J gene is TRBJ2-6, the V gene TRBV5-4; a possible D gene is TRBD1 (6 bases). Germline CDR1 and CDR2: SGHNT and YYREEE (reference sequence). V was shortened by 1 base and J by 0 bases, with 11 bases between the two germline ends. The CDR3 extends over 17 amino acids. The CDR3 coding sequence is TGTGCCAGCAGCTTGTCGTGGGACATCTCTGGGGCCAACGTCCTGACTTTC. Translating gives CASSLSWDISGANVLTF.

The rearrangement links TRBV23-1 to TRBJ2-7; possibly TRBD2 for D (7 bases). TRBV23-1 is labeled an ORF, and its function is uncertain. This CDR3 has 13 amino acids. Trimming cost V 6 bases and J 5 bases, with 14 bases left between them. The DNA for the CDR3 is TGCGCCAGCAGCCAAGGGGGGGGCAACGAGCAGTACTTC. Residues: CASSQGGGNEQYF.

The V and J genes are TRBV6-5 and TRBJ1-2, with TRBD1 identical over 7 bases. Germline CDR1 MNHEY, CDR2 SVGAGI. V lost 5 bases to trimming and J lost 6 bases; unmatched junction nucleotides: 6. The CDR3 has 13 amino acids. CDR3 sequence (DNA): TGTGCCAGCAGTAAAAGACAGGGACATGGCTACACCTTC. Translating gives CASSKRQGHGYTF.

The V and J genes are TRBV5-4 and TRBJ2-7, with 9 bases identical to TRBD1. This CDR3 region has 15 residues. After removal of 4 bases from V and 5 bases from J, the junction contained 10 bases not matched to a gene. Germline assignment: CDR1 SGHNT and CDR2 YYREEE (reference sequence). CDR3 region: CASSTEDRGNDEQYF. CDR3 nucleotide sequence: TGTGCCAGCAGCACCGAGGACAGGGGAAACGACGAGCAGTACTTC.

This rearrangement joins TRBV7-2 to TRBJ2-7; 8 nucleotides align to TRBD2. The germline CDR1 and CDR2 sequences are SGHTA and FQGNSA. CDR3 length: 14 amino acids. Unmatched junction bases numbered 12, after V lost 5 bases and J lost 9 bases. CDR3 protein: CASSQPPGLGRQYF. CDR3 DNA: TGTGCCAGCAGCCAACCCCCGGGACTAGGTCGGCAGTACTTC.

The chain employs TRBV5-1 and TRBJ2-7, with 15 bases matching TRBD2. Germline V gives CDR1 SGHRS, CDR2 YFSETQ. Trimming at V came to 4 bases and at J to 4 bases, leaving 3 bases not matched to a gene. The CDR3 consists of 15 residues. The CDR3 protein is CASSGLAGGPYEQYF. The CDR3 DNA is TGCGCCAGCAGCGGACTAGCGGGAGGGCCATACGAGCAGTACTTC.

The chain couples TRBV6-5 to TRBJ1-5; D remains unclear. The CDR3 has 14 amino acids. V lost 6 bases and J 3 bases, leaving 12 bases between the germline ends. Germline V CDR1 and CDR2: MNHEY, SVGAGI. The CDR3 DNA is TGTGCCAGCAGGGACTCACACTTCAATCAGCCCCAGCATTTT. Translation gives CASRDSHFNQPQHF.

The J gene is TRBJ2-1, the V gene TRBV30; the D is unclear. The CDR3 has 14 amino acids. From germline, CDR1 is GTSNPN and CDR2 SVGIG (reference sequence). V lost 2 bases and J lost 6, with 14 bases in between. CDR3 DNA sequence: TGTGCCTGGAGTATAAGGTGGTTTAGCAATGAGCAGTTCTTC. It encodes CAWSIRWFSNEQFF.